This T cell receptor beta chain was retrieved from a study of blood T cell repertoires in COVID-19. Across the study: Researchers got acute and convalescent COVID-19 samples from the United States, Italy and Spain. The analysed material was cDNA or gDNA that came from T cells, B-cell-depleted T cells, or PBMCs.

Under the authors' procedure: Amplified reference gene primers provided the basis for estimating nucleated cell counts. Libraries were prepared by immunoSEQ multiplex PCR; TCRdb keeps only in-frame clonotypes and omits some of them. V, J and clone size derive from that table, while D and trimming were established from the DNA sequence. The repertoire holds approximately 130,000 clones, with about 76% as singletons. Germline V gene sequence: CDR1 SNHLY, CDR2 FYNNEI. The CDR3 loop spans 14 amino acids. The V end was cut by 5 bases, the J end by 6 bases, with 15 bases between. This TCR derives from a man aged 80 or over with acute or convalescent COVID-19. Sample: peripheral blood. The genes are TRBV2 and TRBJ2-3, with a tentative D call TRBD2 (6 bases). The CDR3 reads CASSLGGRFDTQYF. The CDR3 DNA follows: TGTGCCAGCAGTCTGGGGGGAAGGTTTGATACGCAGTATTTT.